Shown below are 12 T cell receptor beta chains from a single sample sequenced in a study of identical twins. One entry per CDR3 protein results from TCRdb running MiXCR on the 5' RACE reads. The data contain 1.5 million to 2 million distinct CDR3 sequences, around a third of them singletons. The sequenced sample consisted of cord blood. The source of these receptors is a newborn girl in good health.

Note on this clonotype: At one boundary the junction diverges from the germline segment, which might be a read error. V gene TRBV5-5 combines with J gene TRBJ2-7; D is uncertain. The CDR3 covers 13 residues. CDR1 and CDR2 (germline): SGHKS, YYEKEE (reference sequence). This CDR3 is CASNLTFSYEQYF. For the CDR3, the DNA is TGTGCCAGCAACTTGACCTTTTCCTACGAGCAGTACTTC.

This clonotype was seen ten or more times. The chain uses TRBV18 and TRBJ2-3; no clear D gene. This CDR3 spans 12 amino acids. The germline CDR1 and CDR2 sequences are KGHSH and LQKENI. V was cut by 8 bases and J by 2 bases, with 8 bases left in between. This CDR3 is CASSPYTDTQYF. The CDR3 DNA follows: TGTGCCAGCAGCCCCTACACAGATACGCAGTATTTT.

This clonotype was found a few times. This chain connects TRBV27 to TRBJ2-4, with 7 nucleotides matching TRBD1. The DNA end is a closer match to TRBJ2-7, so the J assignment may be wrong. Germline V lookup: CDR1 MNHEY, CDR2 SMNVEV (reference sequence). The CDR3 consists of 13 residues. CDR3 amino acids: CASSAWTGYEQYF. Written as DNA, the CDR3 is TGTGCCAGCAGTGCGTGGACAGGCTACGAGCAGTACTTC.

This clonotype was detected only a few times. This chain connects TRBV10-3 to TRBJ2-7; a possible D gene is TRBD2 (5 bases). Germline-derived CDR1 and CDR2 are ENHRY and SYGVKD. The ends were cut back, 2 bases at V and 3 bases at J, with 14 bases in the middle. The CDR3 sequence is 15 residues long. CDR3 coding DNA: TGTGCCATCAGTGAGCCCGGGGTCCCCGTCTACGAGCAGTACTTC. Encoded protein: CAISEPGVPVYEQYF.

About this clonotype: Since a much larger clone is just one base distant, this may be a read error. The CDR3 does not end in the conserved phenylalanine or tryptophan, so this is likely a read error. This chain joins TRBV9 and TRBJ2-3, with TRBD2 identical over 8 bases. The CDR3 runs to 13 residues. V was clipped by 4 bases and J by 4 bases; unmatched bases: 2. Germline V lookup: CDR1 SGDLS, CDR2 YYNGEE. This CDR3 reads CASSIGGADTQYY. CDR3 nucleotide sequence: TGTGCCAGCAGCATCGGGGGGGCAGATACGCAGTATTAT.

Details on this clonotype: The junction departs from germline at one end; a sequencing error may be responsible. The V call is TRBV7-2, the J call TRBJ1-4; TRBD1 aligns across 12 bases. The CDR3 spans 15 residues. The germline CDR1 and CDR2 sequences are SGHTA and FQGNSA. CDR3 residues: CASGLRGQGAEKLFF. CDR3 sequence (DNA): TGTGCCAGCGGCTTAAGGGGACAGGGGGCTGAAAAACTGTTTTTT.

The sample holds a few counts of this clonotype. CDR3 residues: CASSLWLGLGRVYEQYF. The CDR3 nucleotides are TGTGCCAGCAGCTTATGGTTGGGACTAGGGAGGGTTTACGAGCAGTACTTC. The chain has TRBV7-9 and TRBJ2-7; 8 nucleotides line up with TRBD2. In germline, CDR1 is SEHNR, CDR2 FQNEAQ (reference sequence). The CDR3 is made up of 17 amino acids. Trimming took 2 bases from V and 4 from J; bases not matched to a gene: 13.

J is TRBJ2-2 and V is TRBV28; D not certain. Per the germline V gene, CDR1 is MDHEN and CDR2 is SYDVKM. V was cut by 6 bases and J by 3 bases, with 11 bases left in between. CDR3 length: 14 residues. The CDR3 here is CASRPEYYTGELFF. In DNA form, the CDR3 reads TGTGCCAGCAGGCCCGAATATTACACCGGGGAGCTGTTTTTT.

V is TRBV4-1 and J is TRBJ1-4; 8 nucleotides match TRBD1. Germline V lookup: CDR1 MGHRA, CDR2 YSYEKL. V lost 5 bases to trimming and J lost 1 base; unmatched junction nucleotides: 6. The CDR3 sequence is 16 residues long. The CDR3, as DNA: TGCGCCAGCAGCACCCACAGGGGGGGAACTAATGAAAAACTGTTTTTT. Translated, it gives CASSTHRGGTNEKLFF.

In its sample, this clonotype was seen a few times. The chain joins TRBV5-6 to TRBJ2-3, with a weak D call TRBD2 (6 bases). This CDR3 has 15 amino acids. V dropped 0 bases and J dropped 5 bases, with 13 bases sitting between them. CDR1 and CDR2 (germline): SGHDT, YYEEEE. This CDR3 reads CASSLVRGRRDTQYF. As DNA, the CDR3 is TGTGCCAGCAGCTTGGTTCGGGGGAGACGAGATACGCAGTATTTT.

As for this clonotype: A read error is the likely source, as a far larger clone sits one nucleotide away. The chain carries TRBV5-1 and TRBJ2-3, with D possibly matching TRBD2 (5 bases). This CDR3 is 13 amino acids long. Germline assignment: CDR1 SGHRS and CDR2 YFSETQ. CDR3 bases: TGCGCCGGCAGCGGCCCTAGCACAGATACGCAGTATTTT. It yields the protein CAGSGPSTDTQYF. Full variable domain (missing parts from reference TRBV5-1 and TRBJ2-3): KAGVTQTPRYLIKTRGQQVTLSCSPISGHRSVSWYQQTPGQGLQFLFEYFSETQRNKGNFPGRFSGRQFSNSRSEMNVSTLELGDSALYLCAGSGPSTDTQYFGPGTRLTVL.

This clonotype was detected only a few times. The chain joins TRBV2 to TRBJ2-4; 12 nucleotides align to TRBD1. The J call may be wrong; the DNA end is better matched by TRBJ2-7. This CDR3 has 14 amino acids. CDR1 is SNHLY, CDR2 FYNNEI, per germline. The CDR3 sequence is CASRDGDRGREQYF. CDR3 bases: TGTGCCAGCAGGGATGGGGACAGGGGGCGCGAGCAGTACTTC.